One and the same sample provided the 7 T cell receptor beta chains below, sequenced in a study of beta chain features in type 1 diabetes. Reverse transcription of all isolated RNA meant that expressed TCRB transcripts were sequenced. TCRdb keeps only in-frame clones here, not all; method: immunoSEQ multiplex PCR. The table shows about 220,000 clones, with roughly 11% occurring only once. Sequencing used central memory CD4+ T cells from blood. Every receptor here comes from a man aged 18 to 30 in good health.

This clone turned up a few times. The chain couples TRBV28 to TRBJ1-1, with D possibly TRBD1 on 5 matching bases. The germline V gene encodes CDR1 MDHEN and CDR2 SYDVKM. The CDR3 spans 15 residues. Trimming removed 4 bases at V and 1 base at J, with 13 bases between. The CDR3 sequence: CASSSPGRKNTEAFF. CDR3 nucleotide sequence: TGTGCCAGCAGTTCTCCGGGACGTAAGAACACTGAAGCTTTCTTT.

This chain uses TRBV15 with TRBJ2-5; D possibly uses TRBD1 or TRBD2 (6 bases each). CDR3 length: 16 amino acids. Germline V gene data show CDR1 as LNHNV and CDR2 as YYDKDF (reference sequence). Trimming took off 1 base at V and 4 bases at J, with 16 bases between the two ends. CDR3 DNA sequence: TGTGCCACCAGCAGAGTAGGGGGGAGAGGGTCAGAGACCCAGTACTTC. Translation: CATSRVGGRGSETQYF.

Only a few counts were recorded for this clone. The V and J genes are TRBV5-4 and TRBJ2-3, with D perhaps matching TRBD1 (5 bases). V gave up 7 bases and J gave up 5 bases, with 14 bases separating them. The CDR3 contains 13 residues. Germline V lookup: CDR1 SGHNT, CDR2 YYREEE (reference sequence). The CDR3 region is CASLPEGVDTQYF. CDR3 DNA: TGTGCCAGCCTTCCTGAAGGGGTAGATACGCAGTATTTT. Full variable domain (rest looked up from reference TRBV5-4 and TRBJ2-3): ETGVTQSPTHLIKTRGQQVTLRCSSQSGHNTVSWYQQALGQGPQFIFQYYREEENGRGNFPPRFSGLQFPNYSSELNVNALELDDSALYLCASLPEGVDTQYFGPGTRLTVL.

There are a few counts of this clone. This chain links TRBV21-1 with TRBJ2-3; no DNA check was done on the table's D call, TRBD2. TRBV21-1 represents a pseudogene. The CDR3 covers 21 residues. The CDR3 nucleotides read TGTGCCAGCAGCAAAGCGGGGGGACTAGCCCCGTCACGACAGAATACAGATACGCAGTATTTT. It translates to CASSKAGGLAPSRQNTDTQYF.

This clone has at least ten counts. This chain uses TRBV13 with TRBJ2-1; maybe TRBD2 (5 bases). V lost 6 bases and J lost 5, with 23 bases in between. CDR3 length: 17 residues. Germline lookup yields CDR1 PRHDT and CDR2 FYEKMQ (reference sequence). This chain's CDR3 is CASSSFPGLLTDNEQFF. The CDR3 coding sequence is TGTGCCAGCAGTTCTTTCCCCGGACTGCTTACGGACAATGAGCAGTTCTTC.

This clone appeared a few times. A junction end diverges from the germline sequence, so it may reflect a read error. CDR3 region: CASSIAGGTYNEQFF. The CDR3 DNA sequence: TGTGCCAGCAGCATAGCGGGAGGGACCTACAATGAGCAGTTCTTC. The chain combines TRBV7-2 with TRBJ2-1; 11 nucleotides match TRBD2. The CDR3 is 15 amino acids. Germline-derived CDR1 and CDR2 are SGHTA and FQGNSA.

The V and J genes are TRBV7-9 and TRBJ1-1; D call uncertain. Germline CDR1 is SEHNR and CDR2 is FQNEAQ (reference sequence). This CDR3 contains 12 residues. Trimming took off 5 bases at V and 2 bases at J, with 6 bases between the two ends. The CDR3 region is CASSPSNTEAFF. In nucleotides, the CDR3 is TGTGCCAGCAGCCCCTCTAACACTGAAGCTTTCTTT.